This T cell receptor (beta chain) was found in a study of cytomegalovirus exposure and HLA in healthy donors. The PCR made use of 60 Vbeta and 13 Jbeta primers. Method: immunoSEQ multiplex PCR; TCRdb's copy keeps in-frame clones and lacks some. This table has over 150,000 clones, about 83% appearing once. Trimming shortened V by 1 base and J by 4 bases, and 13 bases separated the two germline ends. Germline CDR1 SEHNR, CDR2 FQNEAQ (reference sequence). CDR3 length: 15 amino acids. The chain joins TRBV7-9 to TRBJ2-5; D possibly corresponds to TRBD2 (5 bases). The source material was PBMCs. This sequence was found in a woman in her thirties or forties in good health and CMV-seronegative. CDR3 region: CASSLVVAGLETQYF. As DNA, the CDR3 is TGTGCCAGCAGCTTAGTGGTGGCGGGTTTAGAGACCCAGTACTTC.